Below are 22 T cell receptor beta chains sequenced from a single sample in a study of T cell clonotyping in hematopoietic cell transplantation. The data were produced by immunoSEQ multiplex PCR, yet TCRdb's version contains in-frame clones alone and is incomplete. The repertoire holds 9,200 or so clones, with approximately 97% as singletons. The sample was peripheral blood mononuclear cells, taken 100 days after allogeneic stem cell transplant. Receptors were obtained from a male patient aged 55-69 years who had an allogeneic stem cell transplant from a related donor, so the T cells may come from the graft donor. Some clones in this sample may be carry-over from other donors' samples.

The chain links TRBV19 to TRBJ1-2, with 7 bases identical to TRBD1. The ends lost 9 bases at V and 3 bases at J; junction bases unmatched: 7. Germline assignment: CDR1 LNHDA and CDR2 SQIVND (reference sequence). The CDR3 runs to 13 residues. CDR3 sequence reads: CASGGDRYYGYTF. Here the CDR3 DNA reads TGTGCCAGCGGGGGGGACAGATACTATGGCTACACCTTC.

The chain employs TRBV25-1 and TRBJ1-2; perhaps TRBD1 as D (6 bases). The germline V gene has CDR1 MGHDK and CDR2 SYGVNS. V lost 3 bases to trimming and J lost 0 bases, with 11 bases between them. The length of the CDR3 is 15 residues. In nucleotides, the CDR3 is TGTGCCAGCAGTGATCAGGGGAAAGCTAACTATGGCTACACCTTC. It translates to CASSDQGKANYGYTF.

The chain carries TRBV14 and TRBJ2-1; D tentatively reads TRBD1 or TRBD2 (5 bases each). The CDR3 length is 16 residues. V lost 0 bases and J lost 4, with 13 bases in between. Germline loops: CDR1 SGHDN, CDR2 FVKESK. DNA of the CDR3: TGTGCCAGCAGCCAAGATCCCGGGGCTATATACAATGAGCAGTTCTTC. It translates to CASSQDPGAIYNEQFF.

V is TRBV28 and J is TRBJ1-3; the D is unclear. Germline V gives CDR1 MDHEN, CDR2 SYDVKM. The CDR3 runs to 15 residues. With 5 bases removed from V and 0 bases from J, the gap between germline ends came to 11 bases. The CDR3 nucleotides are TGTGCCAGCAGTCCCCCTTCAATCTCTGGAAACACCATATATTTT. Translation gives CASSPPSISGNTIYF. Full variable domain (remainder filled in from reference TRBV28 and TRBJ1-3): DVKVTQSSRYLVKRTGEKVFLECVQDMDHENMFWYRQDPGLGLRLIYFSYDVKMKEKGDIPEGYSVSREKKERFSLILESASTNQTSMYLCASSPPSISGNTIYFGEGSWLTVV.

The chain recombines TRBV7-6 with TRBJ1-2, with D maybe TRBD1 (5 bases). The V gene lost 5 bases and the J gene lost 5 bases, with 12 bases spanning the gap. The CDR3 consists of 13 residues. The germline CDR1 and CDR2 sequences are SGHVS and FNYEAQ. CDR3 sequence: CASSPGQGYGYTF. The CDR3, as DNA: TGTGCCAGCAGCCCGGGGCAGGGATATGGCTACACCTTC.

CDR3 loop: CASSQAWVGELFF. CDR3 coding DNA: TGCGCCAGCAGCCAAGCTTGGGTCGGGGAGCTGTTTTTT. This chain joins TRBV4-3 and TRBJ2-2; D not resolved. Germline values: CDR1 LGHNA, CDR2 YSLEER. CDR3 size: 13 residues. V lost 1 base, J lost 7 bases, and 7 bases lay in between.

The V call is TRBV28, the J call TRBJ2-5; possible D gene TRBD2, 6 bases. The V end lost 7 bases, the J end lost 4 bases, and 22 bases lay between the germline ends. The CDR3 is 16 amino acids. Germline V gene lookup returns CDR1 MDHEN and CDR2 SYDVKM. DNA of the CDR3: TGTGCCAGCAACCCCTTTCAGGCCGACGGGAGAGAGACCCAGTACTTC. This translates into CASNPFQADGRETQYF. Together with reference TRBV28 and TRBJ2-5, the CDR3 gives the full variable domain: DVKVTQSSRYLVKRTGEKVFLECVQDMDHENMFWYRQDPGLGLRLIYFSYDVKMKEKGDIPEGYSVSREKKERFSLILESASTNQTSMYLCASNPFQADGRETQYFGPGTRLLVL.

This chain joins TRBV28 and TRBJ1-4; TRBD1 aligns across 8 bases. V gave up 2 bases and J gave up 6 bases; unmatched junction bases: 2. There are 14 residues in the CDR3. CDR1 is MDHEN, CDR2 SYDVKM, per germline. The CDR3, as DNA: TGTGCCAGCAGTTTACAGGGGGCCTATGAAAAACTGTTTTTT. This gives the protein CASSLQGAYEKLFF.

Comments on this clone: One end of the junction is discordant with germline, which a read error may explain. In DNA form, the CDR3 reads TGCGCCAGCAGCGAAGAGGACAGGGTGAGCTCCTACGAGCAGTACTTC. It encodes CASSEEDRVSSYEQYF. V usage is TRBV4-1 and J usage is TRBJ2-7; 8 nucleotides line up with TRBD1. This CDR3 comprises 16 residues. CDR1 and CDR2 from the germline V gene are MGHRA and YSYEKL.

The rearrangement joins TRBV21-1 to TRBJ1-2; the table's D call, TRBD1, has no DNA check behind it. TRBV21-1 is a listed pseudogene. This CDR3 comprises 14 residues. The CDR3 protein is CASRSYRKTYGYTF. The CDR3 nucleotides are TGTGCCAGCAGATCATACAGAAAGACCTATGGCTACACCTTC.

This clone was seen just once. The chain uses TRBV5-1 and TRBJ2-3, with D hard to call. V was pared by 1 base and J by 2 bases, with 8 bases between. This CDR3 has 14 residues. Germline CDR1 and CDR2: SGHRS and YFSETQ. The CDR3 protein is CASSLTDYTDTQYF. The CDR3, as DNA: TGCGCCAGCAGCTTGACGGATTACACAGATACGCAGTATTTT.

This chain joins TRBV18 and TRBJ1-6, with D hard to call. Per the germline V gene, CDR1 is KGHSH and CDR2 is LQKENI. The V end was cut by 2 bases, the J end by 0 bases, with 8 bases between. This CDR3 region has 16 residues. CDR3 DNA: TGTGCCAGCTCACCAACAGAAAGCTCCTATAATTCACCCCTCCACTTT. This sequence encodes CASSPTESSYNSPLHF.

The V and J genes are TRBV6-1 and TRBJ1-6; 7 positions agree with TRBD1. In germline, CDR1 is MNHNS, CDR2 SASEGT. CDR3 size: 15 residues. V gave up 5 bases and J gave up 0 bases; unmatched junction bases: 1. The chain's CDR3 is CASSNRGSYNSPLHF. The CDR3 coding sequence is TGTGCCAGCAGTAACAGGGGCTCCTATAATTCACCCCTCCACTTT.

The chain is built from TRBV5-1 and TRBJ1-2; 7 bases align to TRBD1. The V gene end was trimmed by 4 bases and the J gene end by 1 base; junction bases not matched to a gene: 19. This CDR3 comprises 19 residues. Germline CDR1 reads SGHRS; CDR2 reads YFSETQ. In DNA, the CDR3 is TGCGCCAGCAGCCTGGTCCCTCCGAGGACAGGCCTAATTAACTATGGCTACACCTTC. Encoded protein: CASSLVPPRTGLINYGYTF.

The J gene is TRBJ2-5, the V gene TRBV11-2; 7 nucleotides align to TRBD2. Germline CDR1 is SGHAT and CDR2 is FQNNGV. The CDR3 covers 15 residues. With V trimmed by 4 bases and J by 2 bases, 7 bases remained unmatched. In DNA form, the CDR3 reads TGTGCCAGCAGCTCCCGCCGGGACTATCAAGAGACCCAGTACTTC. Its protein is CASSSRRDYQETQYF. Drawing the rest from reference TRBV11-2 and TRBJ2-5, the complete variable domain is EAGVAQSPRYKIIEKRQSVAFWCNPISGHATLYWYQQILGQGPKLLIQFQNNGVVDDSQLPKDRFSAERLKGVDSTLKIQPAKLEDSAVYLCASSSRRDYQETQYFGPGTRLLVL.

This sequence joins TRBV28 and TRBJ2-1; the match to TRBD1 covers 8 bases. In germline, CDR1 is MDHEN, CDR2 SYDVKM. This CDR3 region has 15 residues. Trimming took 7 bases from V and 8 from J; bases not matched to a gene: 13. This CDR3 is CASTLSQGARDEQFF. CDR3 in DNA: TGTGCCAGCACCCTCTCGCAGGGGGCGCGGGATGAGCAGTTCTTC.

The genes are TRBV7-8 and TRBJ1-6; D remains ambiguous. The V gene's germline CDR1 is SGHVS and CDR2 FQNEAQ. V was pared by 3 bases and J by 0 bases, with 9 bases between. This CDR3 has 16 amino acids. In DNA form, the CDR3 reads TGTGCCAGCAGCTTGGTCGGGAGCTCCTATAATTCACCCCTCCACTTT. Translated, it gives CASSLVGSSYNSPLHF.

The chain combines TRBV6-6 with TRBJ1-2; perhaps TRBD1 as D (6 bases). Germline assignment: CDR1 MNHNY and CDR2 SVGAGI (reference sequence). This CDR3 region has 12 residues. The V end was cut by 4 bases, the J end by 10 bases, with 13 bases between. CDR3 nucleotides: TGTGCCAGCAGTTCGGACAGAGTCTTCTACACCTTC. It yields the protein CASSSDRVFYTF.

The chain couples TRBV2 to TRBJ1-1, with 7 bases lining up with TRBD1. With V trimmed by 5 bases and J by 1 base, 4 bases remained unmatched. CDR1 and CDR2 from the germline V gene are SNHLY and FYNNEI. The CDR3 has 14 amino acids. The CDR3 region is CASSSQGGNTEAFF. For the CDR3, the DNA is TGTGCCAGCAGTTCCCAGGGGGGGAACACTGAAGCTTTCTTT.

The chain is built from TRBV28 and TRBJ2-5; TRBD1 agrees at 8 bases. V lost 6 bases to trimming and J lost 5 bases; unmatched junction nucleotides: 14. Looked up from germline, CDR1 is MDHEN and CDR2 is SYDVKM. The CDR3 covers 16 residues. In DNA form, the CDR3 reads TGTGCCAGCAGCCTAACCCGACAGGGGATAATGGAGACCCAGTACTTC. This codes for CASSLTRQGIMETQYF.

The CDR3 bases are TGCGCCAGCAGCCGATCCGGGACCTATAGCAATCAGCCCCAGCATTTT. As protein: CASSRSGTYSNQPQHF. V gene TRBV4-1 combines with J gene TRBJ1-5, with a weak D call TRBD1 (5 bases). CDR3 length: 16 amino acids. CDR1 is MGHRA and CDR2 is YSYEKL in the germline V gene. Trimming took off 4 bases at V and 0 bases at J, with 13 bases between the two ends.

The chain has TRBV6-6 and TRBJ2-1; no definite D call. The CDR3 is made up of 13 amino acids. CDR1 MNHNY and CDR2 SVGAGI come from the germline V gene (reference sequence). The ends were cut back, 2 bases at V and 4 bases at J, with 6 bases in the middle. The CDR3 sequence is CASSYTRYNEQFF. As DNA, the CDR3 is TGTGCCAGCAGTTACACCAGATACAATGAGCAGTTCTTC.